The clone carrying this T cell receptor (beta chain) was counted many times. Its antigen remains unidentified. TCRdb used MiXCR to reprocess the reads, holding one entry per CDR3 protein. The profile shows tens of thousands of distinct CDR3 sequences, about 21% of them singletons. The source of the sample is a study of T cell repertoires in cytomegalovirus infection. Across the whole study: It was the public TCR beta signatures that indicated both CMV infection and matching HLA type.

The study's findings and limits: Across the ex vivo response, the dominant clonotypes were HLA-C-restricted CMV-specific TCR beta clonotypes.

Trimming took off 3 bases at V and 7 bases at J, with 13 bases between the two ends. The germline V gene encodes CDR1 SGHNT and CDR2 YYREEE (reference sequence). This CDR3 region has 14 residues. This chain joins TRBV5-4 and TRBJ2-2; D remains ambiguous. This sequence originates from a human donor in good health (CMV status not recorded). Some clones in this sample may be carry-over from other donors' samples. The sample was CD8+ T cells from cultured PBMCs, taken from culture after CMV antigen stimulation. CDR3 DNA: TGTGCCAGCAGCTGGCAAGATCTCGGCGGGGAGCTGTTTTTT. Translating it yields CASSWQDLGGELFF.